This TCR beta chain stems from a study of T-cell reconstitution after alpha-beta-depleted transplantation in children. Germline assignment: CDR1 MGHRA and CDR2 YSYEKL. CDR3 length: 16 residues. The V gene end was trimmed by 1 base and the J gene end by 0 bases; junction bases not matched to a gene: 3. Using unique molecular identifiers, the investigators prepared the TCRbeta library. Each CDR3 protein gets one entry after TCRdb re-called the PCR reads with MiXCR. Among 250,000 to 400,000 distinct CDR3 sequences listed, approximately 23% were seen once. Whole-study findings and limits: There were some patients whose high TCRbeta diversity at day 60 came from surviving recipient T cells and thymic progenitors. Newly generated T cells supplied most T-cell counts and diversity one year post-transplant.

This clonotype occurred a few times. What it recognizes is unknown. The specimen was PBMCs, mostly from graft donor cells, collected 180 days after TCRalphabeta/CD19-depleted stem cell transplant. This receptor was identified in a male patient between 10 and 17 years old who had a stem cell transplant for acute lymphoblastic leukemia, so the T cells may come from the graft donor. The rearrangement joins TRBV4-1 to TRBJ2-4, with 7 bases aligning to TRBD2. The CDR3 reads CASSQVERGAKNIQYF. In nucleotides, the CDR3 is TGCGCCAGCAGCCAAGTCGAGCGGGGAGCCAAAAACATTCAGTACTTC.